This TCR beta chain comes out of a study of T cells in Graves' hyperthyroidism and ophthalmopathy. The table lists this clonotype with a few counts. The CDR3 extends over 15 amino acids. After removal of 6 bases from V and 6 bases from J, the junction contained 12 bases not matched to a gene. Germline V gives CDR1 DFQATT, CDR2 SNEGSKA (reference sequence). RNA transcripts gave rise to amplified TCR beta CDR3 regions. An initial round of RT-PCR targeting the TCR CDR3 relied on the HTBI primer set. One entry per CDR3 protein, called by TCRdb with MiXCR from the multiplex PCR reads. The repertoire holds 470,000 or so distinct CDR3 sequences, with about a fifth as singletons.

The TCR comes from a man between 18 and 29 years old with Graves' hyperthyroidism. Sequenced: blood. The rearrangement links TRBV20-1 to TRBJ2-7, with 12 bases aligning to TRBD2. Here the CDR3 reads CSAKVLAGGPGEQYF. Written as DNA, the CDR3 is TGCAGTGCAAAGGTCCTAGCGGGGGGGCCGGGCGAGCAGTACTTC.